Detailed here is one TCR beta chain. Its antigen remains unidentified. There are 14 residues in the CDR3. Trimming shortened V by 2 bases and J by 5 bases, and 13 bases separated the two germline ends. The germline V gene encodes CDR1 MDHEN and CDR2 SYDVKM. After the first PCR, alpha and beta chain libraries were processed separately. Four subsets defined by CD45RA and CD27 were sorted after CD3, CD4, CD8 and live/dead staining. The data derive from a study of naive and memory T cell subsets. Points from the study as a whole: Findings for naive and memory subsets could not be checked against ground truth. Naive repertoires, especially CD8, held a few larger clonotypes, possibly memory cells re-expressing CD45RA. Each distinct alpha or beta sequence counts as one clonotype.

Both TRBC1 and TRBC2 were covered by a beta constant-region primer of two equimolar oligonucleotides. The ligated cDNA underwent four PCR rounds using SP2 and nested alpha and beta constant-region primers. From the UMI-ligation and nested PCR reads, TCRdb called clonotypes with MiXCR, one entry per CDR3 protein. Here the sample spans more than 120,000 distinct CDR3 sequences, approximately 21% being singletons. This sequence originates from a human donor in good health. This chain links TRBV28 with TRBJ2-7; D is undetermined. Source material: naive CD8+ T cells from blood. In nucleotides, the CDR3 is TGTGCCAGCAGTTTACAGGCGTCCGACGACGAGCAGTACTTC. Protein product: CASSLQASDDEQYF.